This TCR gamma chain was recovered during a study of Vδ1+ human thymocytes (dated by TCRdb to the late 2010s). Looking at the study overall: As a data resource, the study described the mRNA-level TRG and TRD CDR3 repertoires found in highly purified Vdelta1+ thymocytes taken from young children. Earlier work had validated the multiplex-based CDR3 amplicon strategy against 5'RACE-based methods for generating CDR3 amplicons.

General study outcomes and caveats: Many TRG clonotypes were shared between donors (up to roughly 7x10^3), whereas TRD repertoires were essentially private (max roughly 120 shared). No clustering by age or sex was observed, so analyses did not stratify donors by these variables. Thymic TRG and TRD repertoires appeared highly polyclonal with Gaussian CDR3 length distributions, unlike oligoclonal peripheral blood repertoires. About 20% of thymic TRD sequences were found to be Vdelta2 (and few were Vdelta3) despite high sort purity, in contrast to peripheral blood Vdelta1+ controls. The use of highly purified populations and single-cell validation was advised by the authors, since misinterpretation of bulk repertoire data could be caused by unexpected Vdelta2 sequences.

At the junction V is shortened by 0 bases and J by 10 bases; bases outside the gene matches: 8. Taken from the germline V gene, the CDR1 and CDR2 loops are EGSNGY and YDSYNSKV. Spanning cysteine to phenylalanine, the CDR3 consists of 14 amino acids. The DNA shown is the 42-base CDR3, in frame from base 1. Thymic samples were depleted of alphabeta T cells, then CD3+ TCRVdelta1+ TCRVdelta2- thymocytes were FACS-sorted. Sorted Vdelta1+ thymocyte purity ranged from about 97% to 99.6%. Thymic specimens were obtained from several paediatric patients, aged from roughly 5 days to 15 months, who were undergoing corrective cardiac surgery. Thymic tissue was dispersed, and mononuclear cells were isolated on a Histopaque-1077 density gradient. The staining antibodies were anti-TCRVdelta1 clone TS8.2, anti-TCRVdelta2 clone B6, anti-CD3 clone HIT3a and anti-TCRalphabeta clone IP26. RNA extraction was performed with the RNeasy mini kit, and reverse transcription was done with Superscript III. CDR3 amplicons were generated by multiplex PCR with pooled V-gene forward primers and a constant-region reverse primer carrying Illumina adaptor overhangs. After gel purification, amplicons were indexed with Nextera index primers over about 8 extra PCR cycles and were then purified with AMPure XP beads. The libraries were sequenced on an Illumina MiSeq using paired-end 250 bp reads, dual indexing and an approximately 20% PhiX spike-in. The authors' analysis ran thus. FastQC was used to quality check the reads, while ea-utils fastq-join merged the TRG read pairs. Annotation of sequences was performed with IMGT/HighV-QUEST, only productive sequences with unambiguous V-gene assignment were retained, and clonotypes were defined by identical CDR3 sequence. For downstream analysis, the tools were VDJtools 1.1.1, tcR 2.2.3, Treemap and vegan Shannon diversity in R 3.4.4. Clonotypes were called again by TCRdb from the public reads via CATT, and duplicate nucleotide sequences were then merged into one entry. The V and J calls were not made by the authors but by TCRdb's processing. Present in this sample are more than 35,000 gamma-chain clones, around 21% of which were seen just once. The ten largest account for about 2% of the sample.

In regard to this clone: No antigen is known for it. The sample holds no much larger clone one base away, and base qualities are not on file.

This receptor was taken from a girl under three years old who had congenital heart surgery. This chain joins TRGV2 to TRGJP2. Sequenced: Vdelta1+ gamma-delta thymocytes from the thymus. What the cell subset or site label conveys for this sample: FACS-sorted CD3+ TCRalphabeta- TCRVdelta1+ TCRVdelta2- thymocytes. The CDR3 corresponds to CATWDGPAVWIKTF. The DNA is as follows: TGTGCCACCTGGGACGGGCCGGCTGTTTGGATCAAGACGTTT.